Following are 28 T cell receptor beta chains from one sample sequenced in a study of T cell repertoires in cytomegalovirus infection. Antigens for these TCRs are unknown. TCRdb reprocessed the reads via MiXCR and lists one record per CDR3 protein. The sample lists 650,000 to 900,000 distinct CDR3 sequences, 25% to 30% seen once, with around 14% in the top ten. Sequenced material: cultured CD8+ T cells from PBMCs, taken from culture after CMV antigen stimulation. The receptors derive from a human donor in good health (CMV status not recorded). Some clones in this sample may be carry-over from other donors' samples.

This clonotype was found many times. V usage is TRBV5-4 and J usage is TRBJ1-1, with no clear D. V lost 5 bases and J lost 0, with 14 bases in between. This CDR3 contains 15 residues. The germline V gene has CDR1 SGHNT and CDR2 YYREEE (reference sequence). The CDR3 region is CASRAGSNMNTEAFF. In DNA form, the CDR3 reads TGTGCCAGCAGGGCAGGATCTAACATGAACACTGAAGCTTTCTTT.

This clonotype was seen a few times. V and J are TRBV27 and TRBJ2-7; tentatively, D is TRBD1 or TRBD2 (5 bases each). The V and J ends lost 6 bases and 3 bases respectively, with 12 bases between them. Germline loops: CDR1 MNHEY, CDR2 SMNVEV (reference sequence). The length of the CDR3 is 13 residues. The chain's CDR3 is CASRRGAGYEQYF. CDR3 sequence (DNA): TGTGCCAGCAGAAGAGGGGCTGGCTACGAGCAGTACTTC.

The chain recombines TRBV6-2 or TRBV6-3 with TRBJ1-1; D is unclear. In germline, CDR1 is MNHEY, CDR2 SVGEGT. The V and J ends lost 0 bases and 1 base respectively, with 12 bases between them. This CDR3 spans 16 amino acids. The DNA for the CDR3 is TGTGCCAGCAGTTACTCGAGGACCAAAGGGAACACTGAAGCTTTCTTT. It is translated as CASSYSRTKGNTEAFF.

This clonotype was observed a few times. The J gene is TRBJ2-2, the V gene TRBV6-5; D is possibly TRBD1 (6 bases). Germline CDR1 MNHEY, CDR2 SVGAGI. This CDR3 contains 16 residues. Trimming removed 0 bases at V and 4 bases at J, with 12 bases between. The CDR3 sequence: CASSYSVQGPTGELFF. The CDR3 DNA reads as TGTGCCAGCAGTTACTCGGTACAGGGTCCCACCGGGGAGCTGTTTTTT.

In its sample, this clonotype was seen a few times. The rearrangement uses TRBV27 and TRBJ1-1, with D perhaps matching TRBD1 (5 bases). Germline V gene sequence: CDR1 MNHEY, CDR2 SMNVEV (reference sequence). Trimming took off 0 bases at V and 7 bases at J, with 12 bases between the two ends. The CDR3 spans 14 residues. The CDR3 loop is CASSLSKGTLEAFF. CDR3 nucleotides: TGTGCCAGCAGTTTATCGAAGGGGACCCTTGAAGCTTTCTTT.

This rearrangement joins TRBV27 to TRBJ2-1, with 9 bases that match TRBD2. The J segment lost 6 bases and the V segment lost 0 bases, leaving 6 bases of the junction unmatched. Germline-derived CDR1 and CDR2 are MNHEY and SMNVEV (reference sequence). This CDR3 is built from 16 residues. The CDR3 region is CASSLSWRGGVNEQFF. CDR3 bases: TGTGCCAGCAGTTTATCGTGGCGGGGGGGGGTCAATGAGCAGTTCTTC.

The chain carries TRBV5-4 and TRBJ2-2; D is ambiguous. This CDR3 contains 15 residues. Germline V gene lookup returns CDR1 SGHNT and CDR2 YYREEE (reference sequence). V was shortened by 4 bases and J by 2 bases, with 12 bases between the two germline ends. The CDR3: CASSAGRFNTGELFF. CDR3 nucleotides: TGTGCCAGCAGCGCCGGCAGGTTTAACACCGGGGAGCTGTTTTTT.

The rearrangement joins TRBV28 to TRBJ2-7; 9 positions agree with TRBD1. The V gene end was trimmed by 4 bases and the J gene end by 1 base; junction bases not matched to a gene: 11. CDR3 length: 17 residues. Germline V gene lookup returns CDR1 MDHEN and CDR2 SYDVKM. The CDR3 reads CASSSILGTGFSYEQYV. The CDR3 DNA sequence: TGTGCCAGCAGTTCTATCCTCGGGACAGGGTTTTCCTACGAGCAGTACGTC.

This sequence joins TRBV6-6 and TRBJ2-1, with TRBD2 as a possible D gene (5 bases). The CDR3 extends over 15 amino acids. The V and J ends lost 2 bases and 0 bases respectively, with 8 bases between them. Germline CDR1 and CDR2: MNHNY and SVGAGI (reference sequence). The CDR3 region has the DNA TGTGCCAGCAGTTACCTCGGGGTCTCCTACAATGAGCAGTTCTTC. Translating gives CASSYLGVSYNEQFF.

The rearrangement links TRBV27 to TRBJ2-2; D is unresolved. CDR3 length: 14 residues. Germline V gene sequence: CDR1 MNHEY, CDR2 SMNVEV (reference sequence). V lost 0 bases to trimming and J lost 6 bases, with 8 bases between them. The CDR3 DNA sequence: TGTGCCAGCAGTTTATCGGGCGTTGCCGGGGAGCTGTTTTTT. Its translation: CASSLSGVAGELFF.

This clonotype was found a few times. The CDR3 here is CASRTAALAKNIQYF. Here the CDR3 DNA reads TGTGCCAGTAGGACGGCGGCCCTTGCCAAAAACATTCAGTACTTC. This chain connects TRBV19 to TRBJ2-4; D gene ambiguous. Germline values: CDR1 LNHDA, CDR2 SQIVND (reference sequence). Trimming pared 6 bases from V and 1 base from J, leaving 13 bases between. The CDR3 sequence is 15 residues long. Drawing the rest from reference TRBV19 and TRBJ2-4, the complete variable domain is DGGITQSPKYLFRKEGQNVTLSCEQNLNHDAMYWYRQDPGQGLRLIYYSQIVNDFQKGDIAEGYSVSREKKESFPLTVTSAQKNPTAFYLCASRTAALAKNIQYFGAGTRLSVL.

This clonotype was seen only a few times. The chain carries TRBV7-9 and TRBJ2-5; the D gene is possibly TRBD1 (6 bases). The CDR3 covers 14 residues. The germline V gene encodes CDR1 SEHNR and CDR2 FQNEAQ (reference sequence). V was pared by 5 bases and J by 4 bases, with 14 bases between. DNA for the CDR3: TGTGCCAGCAGCCCTTTTAGAGGGGGAGAGACCCAGTACTTC. This gives the protein CASSPFRGGETQYF.

This clonotype was seen a single time. V and J are TRBV6-6 and TRBJ2-7; no clear D gene. The germline CDR1 and CDR2 sequences are MNHNY and SVGAGI (reference sequence). The CDR3 extends over 14 amino acids. V dropped 7 bases and J dropped 1 base, with 14 bases sitting between them. Written as DNA, the CDR3 is TGTGCCAGCATAGATATACCAAAGTCCTACGAGCAGTACGTC. It encodes CASIDIPKSYEQYV.

This clonotype occurred a few times. This chain joins TRBV10-3 and TRBJ2-7; a weak D match, TRBD1 (6 bases). Germline loops: CDR1 ENHRY, CDR2 SYGVKD. Trimming removed 0 bases from V and 5 bases from J, with 14 bases in between. This CDR3 has 15 residues. This chain's CDR3 is CAISESGAGAHEQYV. In DNA form, the CDR3 reads TGTGCCATCAGTGAGTCAGGGGCAGGGGCCCACGAGCAGTACGTC.

The V and J genes are TRBV4-3 and TRBJ1-2; D call uncertain. This CDR3 is built from 15 residues. V was trimmed by 1 base and J by 4 bases, leaving 13 bases between them. Germline V gives CDR1 LGHNA, CDR2 YSLEER. Here the CDR3 DNA reads TGCGCCAGCAGCCAAGTCGTCGGGCCTACCTATGGCTACACCTTC. It encodes CASSQVVGPTYGYTF.

This clonotype has a count of ten or more. This chain connects TRBV12-3 or TRBV12-4 to TRBJ2-7, with 7 positions matching TRBD1. CDR3 length: 12 residues. The trim removed 5 bases at V and 2 bases at J, leaving 0 bases unmatched. The CDR3 reads CASSGQAYEQYF. For the CDR3, the DNA is TGTGCCAGCAGTGGACAGGCCTACGAGCAGTACTTC.

Notes on this clonotype: At one end, the junction sequence differs from germline, possibly due to a read error. CDR3: CASGLGSIQASTDTQYF. CDR3 sequence (DNA): TGTGCCAGCGGTTTAGGAAGCATTCAAGCCAGCACAGATACGCAGTATTTT. V gene TRBV27 combines with J gene TRBJ2-3; D gene uncertain. The length of the CDR3 is 17 residues. The V gene's germline CDR1 is MNHEY and CDR2 SMNVEV (reference sequence).

V gene TRBV29-1 combines with J gene TRBJ2-3; 11 bases line up with TRBD2. The CDR3 consists of 17 residues. Germline CDR1 is SQVTM and CDR2 is ANQGSEA. V lost 2 bases and J lost 2; bases outside the gene matches: 9. CDR3 in DNA: TGCAGCGTTGAACTTAGCGGGGGGGATGTCATCACAGATACGCAGTATTTT. Its translation: CSVELSGGDVITDTQYF.

The V and J genes are TRBV9 and TRBJ2-1; D may be TRBD2 (5 bases). The germline V gene has CDR1 SGDLS and CDR2 YYNGEE. V was shortened by 2 bases and J by 0 bases, with 9 bases between the two germline ends. This CDR3 comprises 15 residues. Here the CDR3 reads CASSVRGSSYNEQFF. In nucleotides, the CDR3 is TGTGCCAGCAGCGTTCGGGGAAGCTCCTACAATGAGCAGTTCTTC.

The chain is built from TRBV25-1 and TRBJ2-7; unclear D gene. CDR1 is MGHDK and CDR2 is SYGVNS in the germline V gene. V was cut by 4 bases and J by 3 bases, with 10 bases left in between. The CDR3 runs to 13 residues. Written as DNA, the CDR3 is TGTGCCAGCAGTGGCCGTAAGTTCTACGAGCAGTACGTC. It specifies CASSGRKFYEQYV.

The V gene is TRBV6-2 or TRBV6-3, the J gene TRBJ1-5; D call uncertain. The V end lost 0 bases, the J end lost 5 bases, and 8 bases lay between the germline ends. Germline V lookup: CDR1 MNHEY, CDR2 SVGEGT. This CDR3 spans 14 amino acids. In DNA, the CDR3 is TGTGCCAGCAGTTACTCGAATGGGGATCAGCCCCAGCATTTT. This sequence encodes CASSYSNGDQPQHF.

This clonotype was seen a few times. V gene TRBV6-5 combines with J gene TRBJ1-5; D call uncertain. Germline V gene lookup returns CDR1 MNHEY and CDR2 SVGAGI. The germline V and J ends were trimmed by 6 bases and 0 bases, with 9 bases remaining between them. The CDR3 has 14 amino acids. CDR3 protein: CASSPVFSNQPQHF. In nucleotides, the CDR3 is TGTGCCAGCAGCCCTGTCTTTAGCAATCAGCCCCAGCATTTT.

The CDR3 DNA sequence: TGTGCCAGCAGTTACACGGACACAAACAATGAGCAGTTCTTC. It encodes CASSYTDTNNEQFF. V gene TRBV6-6 combines with J gene TRBJ2-1; weak D call: TRBD1 (5 bases). The V gene lost 2 bases and the J gene lost 5 bases, with 10 bases spanning the gap. Germline-derived CDR1 and CDR2 are MNHNY and SVGAGI (reference sequence). The CDR3 contains 14 residues.

The chain links TRBV29-1 to TRBJ2-7; 7 bases are shared with TRBD2. This CDR3 is built from 13 residues. Germline V gene lookup returns CDR1 SQVTM and CDR2 ANQGSEA. The CDR3 is CSVGKGEGYEQYF. CDR3 sequence (DNA): TGCAGTGTCGGGAAAGGGGAGGGCTACGAGCAGTACTTC.

This clonotype was recorded a few times. The chain couples TRBV9 to TRBJ1-6, with D maybe TRBD1 (6 bases). Deletions cut 3 bases from V and 6 bases from J, with 16 bases between. From germline, CDR1 is SGDLS and CDR2 YYNGEE. This CDR3 comprises 16 residues. CDR3 region: CASSAQDSSGNSPLHF. The CDR3 coding sequence is TGTGCCAGCAGCGCCCAGGACAGTTCGGGTAATTCACCCCTCCACTTT.

The chain has TRBV27 and TRBJ2-3, with D tentatively TRBD2 (5 bases). CDR1 is MNHEY and CDR2 is SMNVEV in the germline V gene (reference sequence). Trimming left V 10 bases short and J 2 bases short, with 13 bases between. The CDR3 is 13 amino acids. The CDR3 DNA follows: TGTGCCACCCAAGACGGGGTCACAGATACGCAGTATTTT. It codes for CATQDGVTDTQYF.

The chain recombines TRBV27 with TRBJ1-5; 10 nucleotides agree with TRBD1. Germline V gene lookup returns CDR1 MNHEY and CDR2 SMNVEV (reference sequence). The CDR3 is 15 amino acids. The V and J ends lost 5 bases and 9 bases, in that order; junction bases with no gene match: 10. The CDR3 loop is CASSPGTGAVWPQHF. The CDR3 DNA reads TGTGCCAGCAGTCCCGGGACAGGGGCTGTTTGGCCCCAGCATTTT.

The chain links TRBV4-3 to TRBJ1-4, with D possibly matching TRBD1 (6 bases). The V gene lost 1 base and the J gene lost 6 bases, with 9 bases spanning the gap. The CDR3 runs to 14 residues. Germline CDR1 and CDR2: LGHNA and YSLEER. Here the CDR3 reads CASSQGGRHEKLFF. CDR3 nucleotides: TGCGCCAGCAGCCAAGGGGGGCGGCATGAAAAACTGTTTTTT.